These T cell receptor beta chains were read from a single sample in a study of cytomegalovirus exposure and HLA in healthy donors. The repertoire was sequenced with immunoSEQ multiplex PCR; TCRdb's copy has only in-frame clones and lacks some. The sample contains 95,000 to 100,000 clones, roughly 10% of which appear only once. The sequenced material came from PBMCs. These receptors all come from a man aged 50-60 years in good health and CMV-seropositive. Each CDR3 is given with its conserved first and last residue. A D gene is named only where the DNA matches it firmly. Some rows mark clone size as missing; the rest say once, few, many or name a class of expanded clone.

j_call d_call v_call clone_size cdr3_aa cdr3_nt
TRBJ1-2 . TRBV6-5 . CASSYFRGSCYTF TGTGCCAGCAGTTACTTCAGGGGTAGCTGCTACACCTTC
TRBJ2-6 . TRBV6-6 . CASSPTGSGANVLTF TGTGCCAGCAGTCCAACAGGATCTGGGGCCAACGTCCTGACTTTC
TRBJ2-2 . TRBV7-2 . CASSLVGTNTGELFF TGTGCCAGCAGCTTGGTCGGGACGAACACCGGGGAGCTGTTTTTT
TRBJ1-1 . TRBV2 . CARRFQGRNTEAFF TGTGCCAGAAGATTCCAGGGGAGGAACACTGAAGCTTTCTTT
TRBJ2-5 . TRBV13 few CASSRSGWRGQETQYF TGTGCCAGCAGCAGATCAGGGTGGAGGGGCCAAGAGACCCAGTACTTC
TRBJ1-1 . TRBV5-1 few CASSLANRSNTEAFF TGCGCCAGCAGCTTGGCTAACCGTAGTAACACTGAAGCTTTCTTT
TRBJ2-5 . TRBV5-6 few CASSLSSRLSPLWETQYF TGTGCCAGCAGCTTGTCCTCTCGTTTGAGCCCGCTATGGGAGACCCAGTACTTC
TRBJ2-5 TRBD2 TRBV9 . CASSVKAGGRETQYF TGTGCCAGCAGCGTTAAGGCGGGAGGACGAGAGACCCAGTACTTC
TRBJ2-5 TRBD1 TRBV28 few CASSFGTDREPQETQYF TGTGCCAGCAGTTTTGGGACGGACAGGGAGCCACAAGAGACCCAGTACTTC
TRBJ2-5 TRBD1 TRBV6-6 few CASSYDRGGEQYF TGTGCCAGCAGTTATGACAGGGGTGGGGAGCAGTACTTC
TRBJ2-3 TRBD1 TRBV4-2 few CASSQAGTGDTDTQYF TGTGCCAGCAGCCAAGCGGGGACAGGGGATACAGATACGCAGTATTTT
TRBJ1-6 TRBD1 TRBV30 . CAWRWDRYNSPLHF TGTGCCTGGAGGTGGGACAGATATAATTCACCCCTCCACTTT
TRBJ2-1 . TRBV18 . CASFPGLAYNEQFF TGTGCCAGCTTTCCAGGGCTAGCCTACAATGAGCAGTTCTTC
TRBJ2-3 TRBD2 TRBV4-2 . CASSQDIMREGRTQYF TGTGCCAGCAGCCAAGATATTATGCGGGAGGGACGGACGCAGTATTTT
TRBJ1-2 TRBD1 TRBV27 few CASSPRQGPYGYTF TGTGCCAGCAGTCCTCGACAGGGACCCTATGGCTACACCTTC
TRBJ1-1 TRBD1 TRBV28 few CASRTGGNTEAFF TGTGCCAGCCGGACAGGAGGGAACACTGAAGCTTTCTTT
TRBJ2-3 TRBD2 TRBV13 few CASSPMLAGGSDTQYF TGTGCCAGCAGCCCCATGTTAGCGGGAGGCTCAGATACGCAGTATTTT
TRBJ2-7 . TRBV2 few CASSGFEGGTYEQYF TGTGCCAGCAGTGGATTTGAGGGGGGGACCTACGAGCAGTACTTC
TRBJ1-3 TRBD1 TRBV6-7 few CASRFRTGINTIYF TGTGCCAGCAGATTCCGGACAGGGATAAACACCATATATTTT
TRBJ1-1 . TRBV10-2 . CASSSGAGGWTEAFF TGCGCCAGCAGCTCGGGGGCGGGGGGCTGGACTGAAGCTTTCTTT
TRBJ2-1 . TRBV6-6 few CASSYSRARDEQFF TGTGCCAGCAGTTACTCAAGAGCGAGAGATGAGCAGTTCTTC
TRBJ2-1 TRBD1 TRBV29-1 few CSAGDSTYNEQFF TGCAGCGCCGGGGACAGCACCTACAATGAGCAGTTCTTC
TRBJ1-2 . TRBV30 . CAWSVEVWREGYGYTF TGTGCCTGGAGTGTAGAAGTTTGGAGGGAGGGATACGGCTACACCTTC
TRBJ1-3 TRBD1 TRBV5-1 . CASRLGQGQNSIYF TGCGCCAGCAGACTCGGACAGGGGCAGAACTCCATATATTTT